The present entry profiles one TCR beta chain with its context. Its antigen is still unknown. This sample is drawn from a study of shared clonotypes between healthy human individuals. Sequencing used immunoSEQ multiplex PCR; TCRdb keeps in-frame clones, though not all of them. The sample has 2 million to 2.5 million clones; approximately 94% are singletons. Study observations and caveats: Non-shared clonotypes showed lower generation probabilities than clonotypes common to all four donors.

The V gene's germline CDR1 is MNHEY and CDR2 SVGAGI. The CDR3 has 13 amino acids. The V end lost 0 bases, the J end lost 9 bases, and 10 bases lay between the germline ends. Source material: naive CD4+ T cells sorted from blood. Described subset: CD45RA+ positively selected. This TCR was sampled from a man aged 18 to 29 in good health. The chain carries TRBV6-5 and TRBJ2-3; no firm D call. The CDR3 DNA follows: TGTGCCAGCAGTTACTCAAGGTTAAGAACGCAGTATTTT. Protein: CASSYSRLRTQYF.